This T cell receptor beta chain was recovered during a study of T cell responses to AZD1222 COVID-19 vaccine. Second-dose intervals near 4 or 12 weeks were combined. Clones were sequenced by immunoSEQ multiplex PCR, and TCRdb holds only the in-frame ones, with some missing. The sample lists 150,000 to 200,000 clones, approximately 93% seen once, with approximately 1% in the top ten. Study-wide results and limits: Spike-spanning, vaccine-associated CD4 TCRs were dominant at 160-218 and 743-854. Baseline serostatus was positive in only a handful of AZD1222 recipients.

A remark on this clone: Its antigen remains unidentified. The sample contains more than one DNA sequence encoding this CDR3.

The CDR3 length is 14 residues. Germline V gives CDR1 SEHNR, CDR2 FQNEAQ (reference sequence). V was trimmed by 0 bases and J by 1 base, leaving 6 bases between them. The V gene is TRBV7-9, the J gene TRBJ1-1; the D is unclear. The sequence derives from an adult who received the AZD1222 COVID-19 vaccine. The sequencing here drew on peripheral blood, taken 28 days after the second AZD1222 dose. As DNA, the CDR3 is TGTGCCAGCAGCTTAGCCCCAGAGAACACTGAAGCTTTCTTT. This translates into CASSLAPENTEAFF.